The 21 T cell receptor beta chains reported below all come from one sample, sequenced in a study of T cell responses to AZD1222 COVID-19 vaccine. Clones were sequenced by immunoSEQ multiplex PCR, and TCRdb holds only the in-frame ones, with some missing. The sample records fewer than 110,000 clones, around 90% being singletons. The sample was peripheral blood, taken 28 days after the second AZD1222 dose. These receptors were obtained from an adult who received the AZD1222 COVID-19 vaccine.

The rearrangement joins TRBV5-4 to TRBJ2-7; 9 bases line up with TRBD2. Unmatched junction bases numbered 10, after V lost 4 bases and J lost 5 bases. The length of the CDR3 is 15 residues. Looked up from germline, CDR1 is SGHNT and CDR2 is YYREEE (reference sequence). The CDR3 coding sequence is TGTGCCAGCAGCCCGGGACTAGCCCGGGTGGACGAGCAGTACTTC. Protein product: CASSPGLARVDEQYF.

This clone showed up just a few times. V is TRBV19 and J is TRBJ1-1; D unresolved. Germline CDR1 is LNHDA and CDR2 is SQIVND (reference sequence). This CDR3 comprises 12 residues. Trimming cost V 7 bases and J 5 bases, with 11 bases left between them. CDR3 residues: CASTFEGTEAFF. The CDR3 DNA sequence: TGTGCCAGTACCTTTGAGGGAACTGAAGCTTTCTTT.

This clone appeared once. The chain carries TRBV19 and TRBJ2-4; D is possibly TRBD1 (5 bases). CDR3 length equals 16 residues. Germline V lookup: CDR1 LNHDA, CDR2 SQIVND (reference sequence). Trimming took off 6 bases at V and 3 bases at J, with 18 bases between the two ends. CDR3 loop: CASRGQGGVGKNIQYF. For the CDR3, the DNA is TGTGCCAGTAGGGGCCAGGGCGGCGTTGGCAAAAACATTCAGTACTTC. The variable domain in full, completed from reference TRBV19 and TRBJ2-4, reads DGGITQSPKYLFRKEGQNVTLSCEQNLNHDAMYWYRQDPGQGLRLIYYSQIVNDFQKGDIAEGYSVSREKKESFPLTVTSAQKNPTAFYLCASRGQGGVGKNIQYFGAGTRLSVL.

V usage is TRBV5-1 and J usage is TRBJ1-6; D is unresolved. The CDR3 runs to 16 residues. The germline CDR1 and CDR2 sequences are SGHRS and YFSETQ. Trimming stripped 1 base from V and 5 bases from J, with 13 bases between. As DNA, the CDR3 is TGCGCCAGCAGCTTGAGGCGGAATGGGAATAATTCACCCCTCCACTTT. Translated, it gives CASSLRRNGNNSPLHF.

The chain carries TRBV7-9 and TRBJ2-2; TRBD2 matches at 8 bases. Looked up from germline, CDR1 is SEHNR and CDR2 is FQNEAQ (reference sequence). This CDR3 contains 18 residues. Trimming removed 5 bases from V and 0 bases from J; junction bases left unmatched: 11. For the CDR3, the DNA is TGTGCCAGCAGCGGGTTCTCGGGGGGGAGATCGAACACCGGGGAGCTGTTTTTT. Its protein product is CASSGFSGGRSNTGELFF.

The chain has TRBV5-1 and TRBJ1-6, with D possibly being TRBD1 (6 bases). This CDR3 comprises 12 residues. Germline CDR1 SGHRS, CDR2 YFSETQ. Trimming took 8 bases from V and 10 from J, leaving 13 bases between them. Written as DNA, the CDR3 is TGCGCCAGTCGCAGGGGAGAATCACCCCTCCACTTT. This encodes CASRRGESPLHF. The complete variable domain, with remaining parts taken from reference TRBV5-1 and TRBJ1-6, reads KAGVTQTPRYLIKTRGQQVTLSCSPISGHRSVSWYQQTPGQGLQFLFEYFSETQRNKGNFPGRFSGRQFSNSRSEMNVSTLELGDSALYLCASRRGESPLHFGNGTRLTVT.

The chain links TRBV25-1 to TRBJ1-5, with D unclear. Germline loops: CDR1 MGHDK, CDR2 SYGVNS. The CDR3 sequence is 15 residues long. Trimming took off 3 bases at V and 0 bases at J, with 9 bases between the two ends. The DNA for the CDR3 is TGTGCCAGCAGTGATCACCGGTTTAGCAATCAGCCCCAGCATTTT. It specifies CASSDHRFSNQPQHF.

The sample holds one count of this clone. The chain couples TRBV3-1 (or the pseudogene TRBV3-2) to TRBJ2-7; D remains unclear. CDR3 length: 11 residues. Germline CDR1 reads LGHDT; CDR2 reads YNNKEL (reference sequence). Trimming took off 1 base at V and 2 bases at J, with 0 bases between the two ends. The CDR3 sequence is CASSQAYEQYF. CDR3 coding DNA: TGTGCCAGCAGCCAAGCCTACGAGCAGTACTTC.

The CDR3 here is CASSLGQPEAFF. The CDR3 DNA reads TGTGCCAGCAGCTTGGGACAGCCCGAAGCTTTCTTT. The chain couples TRBV7-2 to TRBJ1-1; TRBD1 matches at 7 bases. Germline V CDR1 and CDR2: SGHTA, FQGNSA. J lost 8 bases, V lost 3 bases, and 3 bases had no gene match. This CDR3 region has 12 residues.

The V and J genes are TRBV5-4 and TRBJ1-1, with 7 bases that match TRBD1. CDR1 and CDR2 from the germline V gene are SGHNT and YYREEE (reference sequence). The V gene end was trimmed by 0 bases and the J gene end by 4 bases; junction bases not matched to a gene: 6. This CDR3 comprises 15 residues. For the CDR3, the DNA is TGTGCCAGCAGCTTGGCGGACAGGTTCCCCACTGAAGCTTTCTTT. This gives the protein CASSLADRFPTEAFF.

The chain couples TRBV7-6 to TRBJ2-7; 8 positions match TRBD2. Germline CDR1 reads SGHVS; CDR2 reads FNYEAQ. This CDR3 region has 16 residues. V was clipped by 4 bases and J by 3 bases; unmatched bases: 11. The CDR3 DNA sequence: TGTGCCAGCAGCTCGGGGGTGGCGGGAGGCCTCTACGAGCAGTACTTC. Its protein is CASSSGVAGGLYEQYF.

The rearrangement uses TRBV7-9 and TRBJ1-2; D possibly corresponds to TRBD1 (5 bases). CDR3 length: 15 residues. V was cut by 4 bases and J by 6 bases, with 18 bases left in between. Germline CDR1 SEHNR, CDR2 FQNEAQ (reference sequence). CDR3 nucleotide sequence: TGTGCCAGCAGCTCCCCAACTTACGGGGCAAATGGCTACACCTTC. Protein: CASSSPTYGANGYTF.

The rearrangement uses TRBV30 and TRBJ2-3, with a tentative D call TRBD2 (6 bases). CDR3 length equals 13 residues. The germline V and J ends were trimmed by 0 bases and 6 bases, with 10 bases remaining between them. The V gene's germline CDR1 is GTSNPN and CDR2 SVGIG (reference sequence). CDR3 amino acids: CAWSVLRGDTQYF. CDR3 in DNA: TGTGCCTGGAGTGTCCTCCGGGGGGATACGCAGTATTTT.

The chain uses TRBV5-1 and TRBJ2-6; 9 bases are shared with TRBD1. The trim removed 5 bases at V and 3 bases at J, leaving 6 bases unmatched. The CDR3 is 16 residues long. Germline CDR1 and CDR2: SGHRS and YFSETQ. The CDR3 DNA follows: TGCGCCAGCAGAGACAGGGGGAGAAGTGGGGCCAACGTCCTGACTTTC. This gives the protein CASRDRGRSGANVLTF.

This clone is a singleton in its sample. The genes are TRBV5-1 and TRBJ1-2; D remains unclear. The CDR3 covers 15 residues. Per the germline V gene, CDR1 is SGHRS and CDR2 is YFSETQ. V dropped 4 bases and J dropped 11 bases, with 24 bases sitting between them. CDR3 coding DNA: TGCGCCAGCAGCCCCTTACCCCTCGAGGGCTGGTGGTACACCTTC. Protein sequence: CASSPLPLEGWWYTF.

V is TRBV28 and J is TRBJ1-2, with 7 bases matching TRBD1. Germline V gene sequence: CDR1 MDHEN, CDR2 SYDVKM. V lost 10 bases to trimming and J lost 3 bases; unmatched junction nucleotides: 17. The CDR3 has 16 residues. CDR3 sequence reads: CATGGAGGIGDYGYTF. CDR3 in DNA: TGTGCCACCGGGGGGGCAGGGGGAATCGGGGACTATGGCTACACCTTC.

V gene TRBV12-5 combines with J gene TRBJ2-7; possible D gene TRBD1, 5 bases. From germline, CDR1 is LGHNT and CDR2 FRNRAP. V shed 6 bases and J shed 6 bases, with 21 bases lying between them. This CDR3 comprises 15 residues. The DNA for the CDR3 is TGTGCTAGTGGCCCCACCGGCAGGGTTTCGGGCGAGCAGTACTTC. It encodes CASGPTGRVSGEQYF. The full variable domain, with the rest looked up from reference TRBV12-5 and TRBJ2-7, is DARVTQTPRHKVTEMGQEVTMRCQPILGHNTVFWYRQTMMQGLELLAYFRNRAPLDDSGMPKDRFSAEMPDATLATLKIQPSEPRDSAVYFCASGPTGRVSGEQYFGPGTRLTVT.

This chain joins TRBV7-9 and TRBJ1-5; D possibly corresponds to TRBD1 (6 bases). This CDR3 has 15 amino acids. CDR1 and CDR2 from the germline V gene are SEHNR and FQNEAQ (reference sequence). The V end was cut by 4 bases, the J end by 7 bases, with 17 bases between. CDR3 sequence: CASSSGTTDRQPQHF. The CDR3 DNA sequence: TGTGCCAGCAGCTCCGGGACAACCGACAGGCAGCCCCAGCATTTT.

The rearrangement links TRBV14 to TRBJ1-2; maybe TRBD1 (6 bases). Germline V CDR1 and CDR2: SGHDN, FVKESK. V lost 4 bases and J 2 bases, leaving 17 bases between the germline ends. The CDR3 spans 16 residues. CDR3 residues: CASSPISGGGNYGYTF. In DNA form, the CDR3 reads TGTGCCAGCAGCCCAATCTCGGGGGGCGGAAACTATGGCTACACCTTC.

This clone is a singleton in its sample. The J gene is TRBJ2-1, the V gene TRBV4-1; 13 bases line up with TRBD2. V trimming: 5 bases; J trimming: 8 bases; junction bases outside the gene matches: 9. The CDR3 consists of 16 residues. Per germline, CDR1 MGHRA and CDR2 YSYEKL. The CDR3 sequence is CASSASGTSGNHEQFF. The DNA for the CDR3 is TGCGCCAGCAGCGCATCCGGGACTAGCGGGAACCATGAGCAGTTCTTC.

The rearrangement joins TRBV10-3 to TRBJ1-1, with TRBD1 identical over 10 bases. With 6 bases clipped from V and 4 bases from J, the junction kept 14 bases outside the gene matches. The CDR3 length is 17 residues. The germline CDR1 and CDR2 sequences are ENHRY and SYGVKD. The CDR3 coding sequence is TGTGCCATCAGCCCAGAGGGGACAGGGGCGGGGAGCACTGAAGCTTTCTTT. This sequence encodes CAISPEGTGAGSTEAFF.